This entry concerns a single T cell receptor (beta chain). Its cognate antigen has yet to be identified. No base qualities exist here, and no much larger clone lies one base off it. These data originate in a study of T cell changes during pregnancy in multiple sclerosis (dated by TCRdb to between 2018 and 2021). General notes on the study: The study looked at changes in the T cell repertoire across pregnancy in women with multiple sclerosis.

From a lookup of the germline V gene, CDR1 and CDR2 are SGDLS and YYNGEE. Its CDR3 holds 17 amino acids, cysteine through phenylalanine. Of all the DNA, just the CDR3 is kept, 51 bases in frame from base 1. Unmatched junction bases come to 13, with V trimmed by 9 bases and J by 2 bases. Receptor libraries were prepared by the immunoSEQ multiplex PCR assay. Entries here come from immuneACCESS through TCRdb and include only in-frame sequences with V and J called. Some clones fail to appear in such tables; in the studies checked, an unresolved V gene covers under half of the shortfall, and the cause of the remainder is unknown. This sample gives 67,000 or so clones in total; approximately 92% of them show up just once. Jointly, the top ten make up around 3.3% of the sample.

Recombination connected TRBV9 to TRBJ2-1, with 11 bases matching TRBD2. The sample consisted of CD8+ T cells from peripheral blood mononuclear cells, taken in the third trimester of pregnancy. This TCR derives from a female donor in good health, enrolled as a control in a pregnancy study. CDR3 loop: CANRRASGGMTYNEQFF. The DNA sequence reads TGTGCCAACAGAAGAGCTAGCGGGGGGATGACCTACAATGAGCAGTTCTTC.